A selection of T cell receptor beta chains follows, all from one sample in a study of blood T cells in healthy people across ages. TCRdb re-called the 5' RACE reads through MiXCR, storing one row per CDR3 protein. The repertoire has over a million distinct CDR3 sequences, 42% of them found once; the top ten carry roughly 8.2%. Sequencing was performed on blood. Every receptor here comes from a woman between 18 and 29 years old in good health. CDR3s include the opening cysteine and the closing phenylalanine or tryptophan. D genes are given only for firm matches. The size of a clone is reported for some rows only, either as once, few or many, or as a class for expanded clones.

TRBJ2-6 few TRBV11-2 TRBD1 TGTGCCAGCAGCTTAGAGGACAGGGAAACCAACGTCCTGACTTTC CASSLEDRETNVLTF
TRBJ2-2 . TRBV18 TRBD1 TGTGCCAGTCGAACAGGGGGCTCGACGAACACCGGGGAGCTGTTTTTT CASRTGGSTNTGELFF
TRBJ2-3 . TRBV14 . TGTGCCAGCAGCCAAGTTAAGGGAACCCTCACAGATACGCAGTATTTT CASSQVKGTLTDTQYF
TRBJ2-7 few TRBV11-2 TRBD2 TGTGCCAGCAGCTTAGTTCCGCGGGGGTCTTACGAGCAGTACTTC CASSLVPRGSYEQYF
TRBJ2-6 . TRBV6-5 . TGTGCCAGCAGTTACTCGCCGAACTCTGGGGCCAACGTCCTGACTTTC CASSYSPNSGANVLTF
TRBJ1-5 . TRBV20-1 . TGCAGTGCTCCACAGGGAATTAGTGGCAATCAGCCCCAGCATTTT CSAPQGISGNQPQHF
TRBJ2-7 . TRBV6-6 TRBD1 TGTGCCAGCACCCCGGGACAGGACTACGAGCAGTACTTC CASTPGQDYEQYF
TRBJ1-2 . TRBV27 TRBD1 TGTGCCAGCAGCCGTACCCAGGACAGGGTCTATGGCTACACCTTC CASSRTQDRVYGYTF
TRBJ2-5 . TRBV9 TRBD2 TGTGCCAGCAGCCCCTCCGAGCGGGGTCAAGAGACCCAGTACTTC CASSPSERGQETQYF
TRBJ1-1 . TRBV29-1 . TGCAGCGTTGATGACAGGAAGAACACTGAAGCTTTCTTT CSVDDRKNTEAFF
TRBJ2-7 . TRBV6-2/TRBV6-3 TRBD2 TGTGCCAGCAGTTCCCCGGGGGGAAGATACGAGCAGTACTTC CASSSPGGRYEQYF
TRBJ1-1 . TRBV7-2 . TGTGCCAGCAGCTTAGAATCCCGGACTGAAGCTTTCTTT CASSLESRTEAFF
TRBJ2-7 . TRBV7-9 TRBD2 TGTGCCAGCAGCAGGCGGGCTAGCGGAGAATTCACCTACGAGCAGTACTTC CASSRRASGEFTYEQYF
TRBJ1-4 . TRBV27 . TGTGCCAGCAGTTTACGTAAACAGGGCGGTGAAAAACTGTTTTTT CASSLRKQGGEKLFF
TRBJ2-7 few TRBV20-1 TRBD2 TGCAGTGCGGCGGGACTAGGGAACGAGCAGTACTTC CSAAGLGNEQYF
TRBJ1-1 . TRBV29-1 . TGCAGCGTTGTGGGACCAGGGGCTGAAGCTTTCTTT CSVVGPGAEAFF
TRBJ2-3 . TRBV13 . TGTGCCAGCAGCTTCAATGGGGGTGCTAGCACGGATACGCAGTATTTT CASSFNGGASTDTQYF
TRBJ1-4 once TRBV4-2 TRBD1 TGTGCCAGCAGCCTCGCTGACAGGGCTCAAAATGAAAAACTGTTTTTT CASSLADRAQNEKLFF
TRBJ2-1 few TRBV14 TRBD1 TGTGCCAGCAGCTACCCCGGGGACAGGGGTTTCGATGAGCAGTTCTTC CASSYPGDRGFDEQFF
TRBJ1-2 . TRBV6-5 . TGTGCCAGCAGTAAGGGCGCGGCTAACTATGGCTACACCTTC CASSKGAANYGYTF
TRBJ1-2 once TRBV27 . TGTGCCAGCAGCCTCGGAGGGGCGCTTCCCCTCTATGGCTACACCTTC CASSLGGALPLYGYTF
TRBJ2-3 . TRBV28 TRBD2 TGTGCCAGTAGCGGGAGGGCCGGGGGTACGCAGTATTTT CASSGRAGGTQYF
TRBJ2-7 . TRBV2 . TGTGCCAGCGGGGGGGACAGCAACTACGAGCAGTACTTC CASGGDSNYEQYF
TRBJ2-5 . TRBV20-1 . TGCAGTGCTAGGCCTGGCAGGGCGAAGACCCAGTACTTC CSARPGRAKTQYF